One T cell receptor beta chain is described in this entry. These data belong to a study of blood T cell repertoires in COVID-19. At the level of the study: The United States, Italy and Spain supplied acute and convalescent COVID-19 samples. Sources were T cells, B-cell-depleted T cells, or PBMCs; the material itself was cDNA or gDNA.

Authors' processing steps: From reference gene primer amplification, estimates of nucleated cell counts were derived. Method: immunoSEQ multiplex PCR; TCRdb's copy keeps in-frame clones and lacks some. The V and J calls and the clone size are those of that table, but D and trimming were determined from the DNA. The sample has 150,000 to 200,000 clones; roughly nine tenths are singletons. The germline gives CDR1 SQVTM, CDR2 ANQGSEA. V was pared by 7 bases and J by 5 bases, with 17 bases between. The CDR3 sequence is 13 residues long. Sequences were obtained from peripheral blood. The rearrangement links TRBV29-1 to TRBJ2-5, with D tentatively TRBD2 (6 bases). The sequence was collected from a man in his sixties with active or convalescent COVID-19. The CDR3 DNA reads as TGCAGCGCAATGAGGGGTAGCGGCGAGACCCAGTACTTC. Encoded protein: CSAMRGSGETQYF.